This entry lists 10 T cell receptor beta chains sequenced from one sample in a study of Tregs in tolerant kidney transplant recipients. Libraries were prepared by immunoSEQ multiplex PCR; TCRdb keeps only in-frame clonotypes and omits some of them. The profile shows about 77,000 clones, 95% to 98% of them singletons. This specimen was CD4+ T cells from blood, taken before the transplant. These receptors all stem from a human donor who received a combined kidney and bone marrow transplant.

The CDR3 is CASSIGDRAYEQYF. CDR3 DNA: TGTGCCAGTAGTATTGGGGACAGGGCCTACGAGCAGTACTTC. The chain couples TRBV19 to TRBJ2-7, with TRBD1 matching over 9 bases. The length of the CDR3 is 14 residues. Germline V CDR1 and CDR2: LNHDA, SQIVND (reference sequence). Trimming at V came to 3 bases and at J to 2 bases, leaving 2 bases not matched to a gene.

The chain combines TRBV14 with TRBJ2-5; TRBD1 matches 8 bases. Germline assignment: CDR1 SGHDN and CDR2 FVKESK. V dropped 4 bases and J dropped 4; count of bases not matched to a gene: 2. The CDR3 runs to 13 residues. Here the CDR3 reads CASSRGQGETQYF. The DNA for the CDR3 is TGTGCCAGCAGCCGAGGACAGGGAGAGACCCAGTACTTC. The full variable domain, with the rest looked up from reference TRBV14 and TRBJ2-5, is EAGVTQFPSHSVIEKGQTVTLRCDPISGHDNLYWYRRVMGKEIKFLLHFVKESKQDESGMPNNRFLAERTGGTYSTLKVQPAELEDSGVYFCASSRGQGETQYFGPGTRLLVL.

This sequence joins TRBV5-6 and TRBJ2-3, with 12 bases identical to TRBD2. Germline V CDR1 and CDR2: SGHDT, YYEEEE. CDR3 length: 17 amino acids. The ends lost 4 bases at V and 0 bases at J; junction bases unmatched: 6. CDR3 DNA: TGTGCCAGCAGCCCAGGACTAGCGGGGCATAGCACAGATACGCAGTATTTT. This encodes CASSPGLAGHSTDTQYF.

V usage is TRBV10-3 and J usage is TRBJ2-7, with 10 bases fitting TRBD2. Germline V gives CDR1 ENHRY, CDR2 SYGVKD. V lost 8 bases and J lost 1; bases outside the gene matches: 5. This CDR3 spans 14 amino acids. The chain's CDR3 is CAISETSGSYEQYF. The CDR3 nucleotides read TGTGCCATCTCCGAGACTAGCGGGTCCTACGAGCAGTACTTC.

Here the CDR3 reads CASSIAHRSNEQFF. CDR3 DNA sequence: TGTGCCAGTAGTATAGCTCACAGAAGCAATGAGCAGTTCTTC. This chain links TRBV19 with TRBJ2-1; D uncertain. The germline V gene encodes CDR1 LNHDA and CDR2 SQIVND (reference sequence). The CDR3 is made up of 14 amino acids. V dropped 1 base and J dropped 6 bases, with 10 bases sitting between them.

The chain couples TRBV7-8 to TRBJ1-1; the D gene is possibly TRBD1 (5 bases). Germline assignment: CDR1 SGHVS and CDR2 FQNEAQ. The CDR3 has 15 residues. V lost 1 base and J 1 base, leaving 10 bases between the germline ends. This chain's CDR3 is CASSLGGGGNTEAFF. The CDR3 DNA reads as TGTGCCAGCAGCTTAGGCGGGGGGGGGAACACTGAAGCTTTCTTT.

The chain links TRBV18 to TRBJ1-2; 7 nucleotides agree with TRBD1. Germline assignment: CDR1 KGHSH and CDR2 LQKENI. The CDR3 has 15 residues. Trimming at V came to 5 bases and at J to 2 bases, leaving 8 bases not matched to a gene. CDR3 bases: TGTGCCAGCTCATCCTCGACAGGGTTAAACTATGGCTACACCTTC. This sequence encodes CASSSSTGLNYGYTF. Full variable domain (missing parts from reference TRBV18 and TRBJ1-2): NAGVMQNPRHLVRRRGQEARLRCSPMKGHSHVYWYRQLPEEGLKFMVYLQKENIIDESGMPKERFSAEFPKEGPSILRIQQVVRGDSAAYFCASSSSTGLNYGYTFGSGTRLTVV.

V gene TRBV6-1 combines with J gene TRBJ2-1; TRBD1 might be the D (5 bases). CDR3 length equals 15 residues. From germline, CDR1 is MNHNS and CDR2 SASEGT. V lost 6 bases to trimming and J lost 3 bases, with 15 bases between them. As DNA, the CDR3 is TGTGCCAGCAGCATTGCGTGGGGCAGCTACAATGAGCAGTTCTTC. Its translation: CASSIAWGSYNEQFF.

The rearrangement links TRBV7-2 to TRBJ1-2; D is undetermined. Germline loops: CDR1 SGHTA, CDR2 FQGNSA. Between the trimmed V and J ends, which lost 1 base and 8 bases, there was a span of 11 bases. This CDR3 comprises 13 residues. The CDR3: CASSLVEDGGYTF. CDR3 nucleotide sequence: TGTGCCAGCAGCTTAGTGGAGGATGGAGGCTACACCTTC.

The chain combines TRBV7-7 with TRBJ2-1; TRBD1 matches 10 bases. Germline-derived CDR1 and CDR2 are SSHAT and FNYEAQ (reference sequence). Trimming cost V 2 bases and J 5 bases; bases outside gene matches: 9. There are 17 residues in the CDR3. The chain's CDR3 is CASSLRGPGQGNNEQFF. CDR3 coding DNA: TGTGCCAGCAGCTTAAGGGGACCGGGACAGGGGAACAATGAGCAGTTCTTC.